This is a list of T cell receptor beta chains from one sample in a study of cytomegalovirus exposure and HLA in healthy donors. Data came from immunoSEQ multiplex PCR; TCRdb stores just in-frame clones and leaves some out. This sample has over 110,000 clones; 82% occur once, and the top ten carry about 2.3%. Sequences were obtained from PBMCs. Receptors were obtained from a male donor in good health and CMV-seronegative. The CDR3 runs from the conserved cysteine through the conserved F or W. Each record gives: V gene, J gene, clone size, D gene, CDR3 DNA, CDR3 protein. A D gene is named only where the DNA matches it firmly. A clone size is listed for some rows: how often the clone was seen (once, few, many), or a class if it is expanded.

TRBV5-1	TRBJ2-3	.	.	TGCGCCAGCAGCTTCACTCGAGATACGCAGTATTTT	CASSFTRDTQYF
TRBV18	TRBJ1-1	.	TRBD1	TGTGCCAGCTCACCACGTGGGACAGGGGGTACTAGAATGAACACTGAAGCTTTCTTT	CASSPRGTGGTRMNTEAFF
TRBV9	TRBJ1-2	.	.	TGTGCCAGCGCAGCGAGACAGGACTCTAACTATGGCTACACCTTC	CASAARQDSNYGYTF
TRBV5-6	TRBJ2-7	.	.	TGTGCCAGCAGCTTAGACAGAGCCTACGAGCAGTACTTC	CASSLDRAYEQYF
TRBV11-2	TRBJ2-7	.	.	TGTGCCAGCAGCCAAATAGAACGGGGTAACGAGCAGTACTTC	CASSQIERGNEQYF
TRBV19	TRBJ2-1	.	.	TGTGCCAGTAGTGTTCCCCGGGACTCTTCCAATGAGCAGTTCTTC	CASSVPRDSSNEQFF
TRBV7-9	TRBJ1-4	.	.	TGTGCCAGCAGCTTAGGGACAGCTTCTAATGAAAAACTGTTTTTT	CASSLGTASNEKLFF
TRBV27	TRBJ2-6	.	TRBD1	TGTGCCAGCAGACAGGGGGGCAACTCTGGGGCCAACGTCCTGACTTTC	CASRQGGNSGANVLTF
TRBV27	TRBJ1-1	.	.	TGTGCCAGCAGTTTAAATGGCATGAACACTGAAGCTTTCTTT	CASSLNGMNTEAFF
TRBV7-2	TRBJ1-2	.	TRBD1	TGTGCCAGCAGCTTAGACAGGGGATATGGCTACACCTTC	CASSLDRGYGYTF
TRBV6-1	TRBJ2-2	.	TRBD2	TGTGCCAGCAGTGAACAGGGAGGGCCCGGGGAGCTGTTTTTT	CASSEQGGPGELFF
TRBV10-3	TRBJ2-3	.	.	TGTGCCATCAGGAGGGAGGACAACACAGATACGCAGTATTTT	CAIRREDNTDTQYF
TRBV6-1	TRBJ1-2	.	.	TGTGCCAGCACAAGCCCGGTGCCTAACTATGGCTACACCTTC	CASTSPVPNYGYTF
TRBV27	TRBJ2-7	.	TRBD2	TGTGCCAGCAGTTTAGCTGGCGGGGGGGTTGCCTACGAGCAGTACTTC	CASSLAGGGVAYEQYF
TRBV5-8	TRBJ2-1	once	TRBD1	TGTGCCAGCAGCTACAGGGGCAATGAGCAGTTCTTC	CASSYRGNEQFF
TRBV9	TRBJ1-2	.	.	TGTGCCAGCGGCCCAGATGGCTACACCTTC	CASGPDGYTF
TRBV5-6	TRBJ2-1	.	TRBD2	TGTGCCAGCAGCTTGGCGAGCGGGGGGAGCTCCTACAATGAGCAGTTCTTC	CASSLASGGSSYNEQFF
TRBV28	TRBJ2-3	few	TRBD2	TGTGCCAGCAGTTTAGCGGGAGGCTACCCAGGGCGCACAGATACGCAGTATTTT	CASSLAGGYPGRTDTQYF
TRBV11-2	TRBJ2-5	.	TRBD2	TGTGCCAGCAGCTCAATTGGACTAGCGGGAGCGCTTAAGCAAGAGACCCAGTACTTC	CASSSIGLAGALKQETQYF
TRBV7-7	TRBJ2-6	.	TRBD1	TGTGCTAGCAGCCTAGGACAGGGTTGGGCCAACGTCCTGACTTTC	CASSLGQGWANVLTF
TRBV19	TRBJ2-2	.	TRBD2	TGTGCCAGTAGTATAGGAAGCGGGAGTAGGTACACCGGGGAGCTGTTTTTT	CASSIGSGSRYTGELFF